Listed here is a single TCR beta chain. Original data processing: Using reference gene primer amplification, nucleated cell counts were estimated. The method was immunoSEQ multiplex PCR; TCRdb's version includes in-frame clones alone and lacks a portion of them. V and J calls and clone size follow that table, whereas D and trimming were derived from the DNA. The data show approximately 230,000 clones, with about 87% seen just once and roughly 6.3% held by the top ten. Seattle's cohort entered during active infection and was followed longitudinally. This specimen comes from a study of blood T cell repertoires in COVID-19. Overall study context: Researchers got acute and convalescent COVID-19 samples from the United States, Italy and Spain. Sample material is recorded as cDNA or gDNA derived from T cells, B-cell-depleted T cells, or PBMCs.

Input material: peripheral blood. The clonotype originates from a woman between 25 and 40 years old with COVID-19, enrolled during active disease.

The CDR3 DNA follows: TGTGCCAGCAATGTGGACAGCAACTATGGCTACACCTTC. This sequence encodes CASNVDSNYGYTF. V and J are TRBV19 and TRBJ1-2; possibly TRBD1 for D (6 bases). Germline V lookup: CDR1 LNHDA, CDR2 SQIVND (reference sequence). Trimming took 9 bases from V and 2 from J, leaving 13 bases between them. The CDR3 is 13 residues long.